This paragraph covers one T cell receptor beta chain sequence. Antigen specificity is unknown. The PCR ran on 60 Vbeta and 13 Jbeta primers. TCRdb's table, derived via immunoSEQ multiplex PCR, lists solely in-frame clones and lacks some. The table records roughly 180,000 clones, roughly 80% of them present only once. The sample belongs to a study of cytomegalovirus exposure and HLA in healthy donors. Points from the study as a whole: Sequencing had likely introduced a cluster of highly shared sequence variants as an artifact.

This TCR derives from a male donor in good health and CMV-seronegative. Sequences were obtained from PBMCs.

The DNA for the CDR3 is TGTGCCAGCTCACCCGGGACTAGCGGGAGGCAAGAGACCCAGTACTTC. It translates to CASSPGTSGRQETQYF. The chain is built from TRBV18 and TRBJ2-5, with TRBD2 matching over 15 bases. There are 16 residues in the CDR3. Germline-derived CDR1 and CDR2 are KGHSH and LQKENI. The junction had 1 base not matched to a gene; V was cut back by 3 bases and J by 2 bases.